The 18 T cell receptor beta chains reported below all come from one sample, sequenced in a study of blood T cell repertoires in COVID-19. Profiling relied on immunoSEQ multiplex PCR, and the TCRdb table lists in-frame clones only, not all of them. The data contain some 96,000 clones, over 75% of them singletons. The sample was peripheral blood. These receptors were obtained from a man aged 25-45 years in a cohort sampled during active COVID-19.

The genes are TRBV18 and TRBJ1-6; TRBD1 might be the D (5 bases). This CDR3 is 14 amino acids long. V lost 9 bases and J lost 9, with 18 bases in between. CDR1 KGHSH and CDR2 LQKENI come from the germline V gene. The CDR3 spells CASRSSREGSPLHF. CDR3 coding DNA: TGTGCCAGTCGTAGCTCCAGGGAAGGTTCACCCCTCCACTTT. The variable domain in full, with the rest retrieved from reference TRBV18 and TRBJ1-6, is NAGVMQNPRHLVRRRGQEARLRCSPMKGHSHVYWYRQLPEEGLKFMVYLQKENIIDESGMPKERFSAEFPKEGPSILRIQQVVRGDSAAYFCASRSSREGSPLHFGNGTRLTVT.

This chain connects TRBV10-1 to TRBJ2-3, with 10 nucleotides matching TRBD2. Germline trimming cut 9 bases from V and 5 bases from J; bases unmatched to any gene: 17. Germline CDR1 and CDR2: WNHNN and SYGVQD (reference sequence). CDR3 length: 17 residues. The CDR3 reads CASRWTGTSERVDTQYF. CDR3 nucleotide sequence: TGCGCCAGTCGTTGGACCGGGACTAGCGAGCGGGTAGATACGCAGTATTTT.

This clone came up once. This chain connects TRBV15 to TRBJ2-2; 7 positions agree with TRBD2. With V trimmed by 1 base and J by 1 base, 0 bases remained unmatched. The CDR3 sequence is 15 residues long. Per the germline V gene, CDR1 is LNHNV and CDR2 is YYDKDF (reference sequence). The CDR3 sequence: CATSRGGGNTGELFF. The CDR3 nucleotides read TGTGCCACCAGCAGAGGGGGGGGGAACACCGGGGAGCTGTTTTTT.

The gene calls are TRBV11-2 and TRBJ1-2, with D maybe TRBD1 (6 bases). V shed 0 bases and J shed 7 bases, with 12 bases lying between them. The CDR3 extends over 14 amino acids. Germline lookup yields CDR1 SGHAT and CDR2 FQNNGV. CDR3 sequence (DNA): TGTGCCAGCAGCTTAGATCAGGGGCTGGGTGGCTACACCTTC. It codes for CASSLDQGLGGYTF.

The CDR3 DNA follows: TGTGCCATCAGTGAGGCGGAGGGGAGGTTTTTCTACGAGCAGTACTTC. Protein: CAISEAEGRFFYEQYF. V is TRBV10-3 and J is TRBJ2-7, with D possibly matching TRBD2 (6 bases). The CDR3 runs to 16 residues. Germline CDR1 and CDR2: ENHRY and SYGVKD. Trimming took 2 bases from V and 3 from J, leaving 17 bases between them.

This chain uses TRBV7-7 with TRBJ2-5; no clear D gene. This CDR3 is 14 amino acids long. The V and J ends lost 2 bases and 5 bases respectively, with 12 bases between them. Germline V gives CDR1 SSHAT, CDR2 FNYEAQ (reference sequence). CDR3 amino acids: CASSLPLGEETQYF. The CDR3 nucleotides read TGTGCCAGCAGCTTACCATTGGGCGAGGAGACCCAGTACTTC. Full variable domain (rest looked up from reference TRBV7-7 and TRBJ2-5): GAGVSQSPRYKVTKRGQDVTLRCDPISSHATLYWYQQALGQGPEFLTYFNYEAQPDKSGLPSDRFSAERPEGSISTLTIQRTEQRDSAMYRCASSLPLGEETQYFGPGTRLLVL.

The chain has TRBV5-4 and TRBJ1-6, with 7 positions matching TRBD1. V gave up 2 bases and J gave up 3 bases; unmatched junction bases: 2. The CDR3 runs to 15 residues. Germline CDR1 and CDR2: SGHNT and YYREEE (reference sequence). Here the CDR3 DNA reads TGTGCCAGCAGCTTAAGGGACAGCTATAATTCACCCCTCCACTTT. Its protein product is CASSLRDSYNSPLHF.

The chain links TRBV5-6 to TRBJ2-7, with D hard to call. This CDR3 is 12 amino acids long. The germline V and J ends were trimmed by 1 base and 6 bases, with 8 bases remaining between them. CDR1 SGHDT and CDR2 YYEEEE come from the germline V gene. CDR3 sequence: CASSLSSTEQYF. The CDR3 region has the DNA TGTGCCAGCAGCTTGAGTAGCACCGAGCAGTACTTC.

This clone was detected once. V gene TRBV7-2 combines with J gene TRBJ1-6; 8 nucleotides match TRBD1. The CDR3 sequence is 15 residues long. Germline assignment: CDR1 SGHTA and CDR2 FQGNSA. With 3 bases clipped from V and 9 bases from J, the junction kept 7 bases outside the gene matches. This chain's CDR3 is CASSFYSGGSSPLHF. DNA of the CDR3: TGTGCCAGCAGCTTTTACTCAGGGGGCAGTTCACCCCTCCACTTT.

V gene TRBV18 combines with J gene TRBJ2-7; 9 nucleotides line up with TRBD1. V was pared by 3 bases and J by 2 bases, with 2 bases of the junction left unmatched. Germline assignment: CDR1 KGHSH and CDR2 LQKENI. This CDR3 is 14 amino acids long. CDR3 sequence reads: CASSPGTGPYEQYF. The CDR3 region has the DNA TGTGCCAGCTCACCCGGGACAGGGCCCTACGAGCAGTACTTC.

The J gene is TRBJ2-7, the V gene TRBV10-3, with D possibly TRBD2 on 6 matching bases. Germline assignment: CDR1 ENHRY and CDR2 SYGVKD. The length of the CDR3 is 12 residues. Trimming took 3 bases from V and 6 from J, leaving 9 bases between them. The CDR3 DNA sequence: TGTGCCATCAGTGAAGTGGGGGGCGAGCAGTACTTC. It codes for CAISEVGGEQYF.

The chain links TRBV5-6 to TRBJ2-7; D not resolved. Germline assignment: CDR1 SGHDT and CDR2 YYEEEE. This CDR3 spans 13 amino acids. The ends were cut back, 3 bases at V and 7 bases at J, with 14 bases in the middle. In DNA form, the CDR3 reads TGTGCCAGCAGCTCTCCCCCGCGCCCGGAGCAGTACTTC. Translating it yields CASSSPPRPEQYF.

The chain couples TRBV3-1 (or the pseudogene TRBV3-2) to TRBJ1-1, with D unresolved. The V gene lost 4 bases and the J gene lost 1 base, with 13 bases spanning the gap. The CDR3 totals 15 residues. Germline-derived CDR1 and CDR2 are LGHDT and YNNKEL (reference sequence). The CDR3 is CASSREGRGNTEAFF. CDR3 nucleotides: TGTGCCAGCAGCCGAGAGGGTCGCGGGAACACTGAAGCTTTCTTT.

This sequence joins TRBV27 and TRBJ1-6; the D gene is possibly TRBD1 (5 bases). Germline values: CDR1 MNHEY, CDR2 SMNVEV (reference sequence). The CDR3 totals 15 residues. Trimming left V 6 bases short and J 3 bases short, with 12 bases between. CDR3 sequence (DNA): TGTGCCAGCAGGGGGCGGGAGAGCTATAATTCACCCCTCCACTTT. This gives the protein CASRGRESYNSPLHF.

The chain carries TRBV6-5 and TRBJ1-4; D call uncertain. The germline V gene encodes CDR1 MNHEY and CDR2 SVGAGI. Deletions cut 8 bases from V and 0 bases from J, with 10 bases between. This CDR3 is 14 amino acids long. The CDR3 coding sequence is TGTGCCAGCGACCCGGGGTCAACTAATGAAAAACTGTTTTTT. Translated, it gives CASDPGSTNEKLFF.

The rearrangement uses TRBV19 and TRBJ1-3; D call uncertain. Trimming took off 3 bases at V and 0 bases at J, with 12 bases between the two ends. Germline V gives CDR1 LNHDA, CDR2 SQIVND (reference sequence). The CDR3 contains 16 residues. The CDR3 sequence: CASSISTRNSGNTIYF. The CDR3 coding sequence is TGTGCCAGTAGTATCTCGACGCGGAACTCTGGAAACACCATATATTTT. The full variable domain, with the rest looked up from reference TRBV19 and TRBJ1-3, is DGGITQSPKYLFRKEGQNVTLSCEQNLNHDAMYWYRQDPGQGLRLIYYSQIVNDFQKGDIAEGYSVSREKKESFPLTVTSAQKNPTAFYLCASSISTRNSGNTIYFGEGSWLTVV.

The chain links TRBV5-4 to TRBJ1-2, with a tentative D call TRBD1 (5 bases). The CDR3 is 13 residues long. Trimming left V 4 bases short and J 4 bases short, with 11 bases between. The germline V gene has CDR1 SGHNT and CDR2 YYREEE (reference sequence). The CDR3 loop reads CASSPETGYGYTF. The CDR3 DNA sequence: TGTGCCAGCAGCCCAGAAACAGGCTATGGCTACACCTTC.

Details on this clone: Within the sample, other DNA sequences also encode this same CDR3. The V call is TRBV7-2, the J call TRBJ2-1; TRBD2 matches at 7 bases. V lost 1 base to trimming and J lost 2 bases; unmatched junction nucleotides: 2. Germline CDR1 reads SGHTA; CDR2 reads FQGNSA. The CDR3 spans 15 residues. This chain's CDR3 is CASSLGRGTYNEQFF. CDR3 coding DNA: TGTGCCAGCAGCTTAGGGCGGGGGACCTACAATGAGCAGTTCTTC. Together with reference TRBV7-2 and TRBJ2-1, the CDR3 gives the full variable domain: GAGVSQSPSNKVTEKGKDVELRCDPISGHTALYWYRQSLGQGLEFLIYFQGNSAPDKSGLPSDRFSAERTGGSVSTLTIQRTQQEDSAVYLCASSLGRGTYNEQFFGPGTRLTVL.